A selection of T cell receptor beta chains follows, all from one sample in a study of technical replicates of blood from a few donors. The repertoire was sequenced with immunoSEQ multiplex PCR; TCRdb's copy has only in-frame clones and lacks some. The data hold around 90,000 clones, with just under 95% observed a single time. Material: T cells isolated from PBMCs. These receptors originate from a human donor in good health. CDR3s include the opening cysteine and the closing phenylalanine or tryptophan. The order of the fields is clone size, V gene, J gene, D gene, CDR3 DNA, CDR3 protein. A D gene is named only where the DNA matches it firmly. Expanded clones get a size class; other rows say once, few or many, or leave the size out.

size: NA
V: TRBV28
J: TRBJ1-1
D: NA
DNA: TGTGCCAGCAAAATACGGGGGGCTGGGGTGGACACTGAAGCTTTCTTT
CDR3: CASKIRGAGVDTEAFF

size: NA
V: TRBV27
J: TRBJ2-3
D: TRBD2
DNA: TGTGCCAGCAGTTTATCGGGACTAGCGCGTCCCACAGGGACAGATACGCAGTATTTT
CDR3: CASSLSGLARPTGTDTQYF

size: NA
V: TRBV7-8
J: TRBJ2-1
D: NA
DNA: TGTGCCAGCAGCTTAGTTGCGTTCCCCCTTGTATACAATGAGCAGTTCTTC
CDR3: CASSLVAFPLVYNEQFF

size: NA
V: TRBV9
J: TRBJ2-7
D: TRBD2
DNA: TGTGCCAGCAGCGCAGGGAATCTAGCGGAGTGGAAGTACTTC
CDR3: CASSAGNLAEWKYF

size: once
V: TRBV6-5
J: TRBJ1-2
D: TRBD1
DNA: TGTGCCAGCAGTTACCAGGGGGACATTAACTATGGCTACACCTTC
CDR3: CASSYQGDINYGYTF

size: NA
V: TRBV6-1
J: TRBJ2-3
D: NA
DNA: TGTGCCAGCAGTGACAGGGTTGGGTCAGATACGCAGTATTTT
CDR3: CASSDRVGSDTQYF

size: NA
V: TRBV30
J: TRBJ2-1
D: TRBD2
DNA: TGTGCCTGGAGAACTAGCGGGGTACCCTACAATGAGCAGTTCTTC
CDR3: CAWRTSGVPYNEQFF

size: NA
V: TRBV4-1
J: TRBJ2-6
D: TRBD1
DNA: TGCGCCAGCAGCCAAGAGCCCGGGACAGTCACTGGGGCCAACGTCCTGACTTTC
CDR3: CASSQEPGTVTGANVLTF

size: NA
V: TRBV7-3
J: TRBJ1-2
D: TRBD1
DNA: TGTGCCAGCAGCTTAGCCCCGACAGGGTATTATGGCTACACCTTC
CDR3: CASSLAPTGYYGYTF

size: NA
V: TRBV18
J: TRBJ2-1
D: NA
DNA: TGTGCCAGCTCACCGGCGGAGTTAAATGAGCAGTTCTTC
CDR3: CASSPAELNEQFF

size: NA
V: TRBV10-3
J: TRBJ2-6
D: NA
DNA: TGTGCCATCAGTGAGTTCAAGACTACTGGGGCCAACGTCCTGACTTTC
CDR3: CAISEFKTTGANVLTF

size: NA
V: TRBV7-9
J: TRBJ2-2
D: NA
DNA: TGTGCCAGCAGCTTAACATGGGGAGAGGGGGAGCTGTTTTTT
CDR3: CASSLTWGEGELFF

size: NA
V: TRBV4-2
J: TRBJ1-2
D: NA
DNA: TGTGCCAGCAGCCAAAGCCAAATATCCCAGGATGCCTATGGCTACACCTTC
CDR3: CASSQSQISQDAYGYTF

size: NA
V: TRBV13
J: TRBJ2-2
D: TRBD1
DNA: TGTGCCAGCAGCCTTCAGACAGGGGTAGCAGGCGGGGAGCTGTTTTTT
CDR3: CASSLQTGVAGGELFF

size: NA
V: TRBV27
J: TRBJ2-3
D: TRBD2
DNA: TGTGCCAGCAGTCGCAGCGGGGGCAGCACAGATACGCAGTATTTT
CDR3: CASSRSGGSTDTQYF

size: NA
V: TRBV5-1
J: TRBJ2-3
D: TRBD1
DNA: TGCGCCAGCAGCTTCCGGGACAGGGGGTTGACAGATACGCAGTATTTT
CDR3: CASSFRDRGLTDTQYF

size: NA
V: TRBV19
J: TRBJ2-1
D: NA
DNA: TGTGCCAGTAGTCCCAGGGAAAATGAGCAGTTCTTC
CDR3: CASSPRENEQFF

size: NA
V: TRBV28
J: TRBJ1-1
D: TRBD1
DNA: TGTGCCAGCAGTTACCGGACAGGGGGAAGAACTGAAGCTTTCTTT
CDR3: CASSYRTGGRTEAFF

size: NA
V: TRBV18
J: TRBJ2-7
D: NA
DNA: TGTGCCAGCTCACCGGGAGTAGACTCCTACGAGCAGTACTTC
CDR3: CASSPGVDSYEQYF

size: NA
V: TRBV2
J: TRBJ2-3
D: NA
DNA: TGTGCCAGCAGTGCCTTACTAGCAGATACGCAGTATTTT
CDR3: CASSALLADTQYF

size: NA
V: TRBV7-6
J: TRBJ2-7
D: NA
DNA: TGTGCCAGCAGCTTAGGTCAGGGACTGGAGTTCGAGCAGTACTTC
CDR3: CASSLGQGLEFEQYF

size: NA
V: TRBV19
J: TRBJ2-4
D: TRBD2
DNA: TGTGCCAGTAGTCGGGACGGGGGGGACATTCAGTACTTC
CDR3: CASSRDGGDIQYF

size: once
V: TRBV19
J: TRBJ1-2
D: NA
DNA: TGTGCCAGTAGTATACCCCGTCGCGGAGGGAGAGGCTACACCTTC
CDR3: CASSIPRRGGRGYTF

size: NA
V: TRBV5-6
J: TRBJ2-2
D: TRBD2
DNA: TGTGCCAGCAGCTTGTCCCCTAGCGGGAGGAAGGCCGGGGAGCTGTTTTTT
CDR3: CASSLSPSGRKAGELFF

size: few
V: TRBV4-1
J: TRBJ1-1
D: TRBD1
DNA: TGCGCCAGCAGCCAAGGTACAGGGGACCCTGAAGCTTTCTTT
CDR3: CASSQGTGDPEAFF

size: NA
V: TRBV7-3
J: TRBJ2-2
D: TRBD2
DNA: TGTGCCAGCAGCTACGGACTAGCGGGGGCTGGCGGGGAGCTGTTTTTT
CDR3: CASSYGLAGAGGELFF

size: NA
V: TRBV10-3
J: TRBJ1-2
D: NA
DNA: TGTGCCATCAGTGAGGTTCGAGAACCCTGGGTACAGGGCTACACCTTC
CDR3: CAISEVREPWVQGYTF

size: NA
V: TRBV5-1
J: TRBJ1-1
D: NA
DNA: TGCGCCAGCAGCTTGGGTCTCGGACAGCCTAAACTCCAAAACACTGAAGCTTTCTTT
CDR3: CASSLGLGQPKLQNTEAFF

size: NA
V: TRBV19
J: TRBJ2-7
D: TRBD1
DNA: TGTGCCAGTAGTATCGGGACAGGCGGCTACGAGCAGTACTTC
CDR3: CASSIGTGGYEQYF

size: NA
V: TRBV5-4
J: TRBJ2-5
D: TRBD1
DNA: TGTGCCAGCAGCATTGGGACAGGGAGAGAGACCCAGTACTTC
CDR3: CASSIGTGRETQYF

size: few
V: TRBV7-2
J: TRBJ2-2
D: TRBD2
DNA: TGTGCCAGCAGCTTGGGACTAGCTCTCCCCGGGGAGCTGTTTTTT
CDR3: CASSLGLALPGELFF